These T cell receptor beta chains were read from a single sample in a study of beta chain features in type 1 diabetes. The assay was immunoSEQ multiplex PCR, and TCRdb's table has in-frame clones only and misses some. The sample lists almost 350,000 clones; 7% to 10% were seen once. Sequenced material: central memory CD4+ T cells from blood. The receptors shown here come from a young man with type 1 diabetes. CDR3s include the opening cysteine and the closing phenylalanine or tryptophan. A D gene is named only where the DNA matches it firmly. Rows may omit the clone size; those that give it use once, few, many or a size class.

size,V,J,D,DNA,CDR3
few,TRBV4-1,TRBJ1-5,TRBD1,TGCGCCAGCAGCCAAGAGGGACAGGGGGCGCGAGGTGAAGGGCAGCCCCAGCATTTT,CASSQEGQGARGEGQPQHF
few,TRBV29-1,TRBJ1-1,-,TGCAGCGCCGGACAGAGTGACACTGAAGCTTTCTTT,CSAGQSDTEAFF
few,TRBV29-1,TRBJ2-3,-,TGCAGCGCACGAACCGAGGATACGCAGTATTTT,CSARTEDTQYF
few,TRBV5-8,TRBJ1-5,-,TGTGCCAGCAGCTTGGCGCTTGCGTTTGTGGGCAATCAGCCCCAGCATTTT,CASSLALAFVGNQPQHF
few,TRBV7-2,TRBJ2-2,TRBD1,TGTGCCAGCAGCCCCAGGATAGGGGGCTTGGACACCGGGGAGCTGTTTTTT,CASSPRIGGLDTGELFF
few,TRBV2,TRBJ2-5,TRBD1,TGTGCCAGCAGCCAACAGGGGGCTGGAGAGACCCAGTACTTC,CASSQQGAGETQYF
few,TRBV7-2,TRBJ1-4,-,TGTGCCAGCAGCTCGTCCCGGACAGTGGCTAATGAAAAACTGTTTTTT,CASSSSRTVANEKLFF
few,TRBV27,TRBJ2-7,-,TGTGCCAGCAGTTCCGCTGGGGGCCCCTACGAGCAGTACTTC,CASSSAGGPYEQYF
few,TRBV2,TRBJ1-5,-,TGTGCCAGCCAGGCGGGGGATCAGCCCCAGCATTTT,CASQAGDQPQHF
few,TRBV7-9,TRBJ1-6,-,TGTGCCAGCAGCCCTGTGGGGTCACCCCTCCACTTT,CASSPVGSPLHF
-,TRBV7-2,TRBJ1-3,-,TGTGCCAGCAGCCCGAACAGGGACTACTCCGGAAACACCATATATTTT,CASSPNRDYSGNTIYF
-,TRBV27,TRBJ1-6,-,TGTGCCAGCAGTTTAAAACCAGCCCTGCGGTCACCCCTCCACTTT,CASSLKPALRSPLHF
many,TRBV13,TRBJ1-1,-,TGTGCCAGCAGTCGGGACGGCAACACTGAAGCTTTCTTT,CASSRDGNTEAFF
few,TRBV2,TRBJ1-1,-,TGTGCCAGCAACGACCTCCTGAACACTGAAGCTTTCTTT,CASNDLLNTEAFF
few,TRBV20-1,TRBJ2-5,-,TGCAGTGATGGCGGCACCCAGTACTTC,CSDGGTQYF
many,TRBV28,TRBJ2-7,TRBD1,TGTGCCAGCAGTTTAAGGACAGGCGAGCAGTACTTC,CASSLRTGEQYF
few,TRBV4-3,TRBJ2-3,TRBD2,TGCGCCAGCAGCCGATATGTAGCGGGGGGCGCTAGCACAGATACGCAGTATTTT,CASSRYVAGGASTDTQYF
few,TRBV10-2,TRBJ1-6,TRBD1,TGCGCCAGCAGTGAGTCGGGACAGGGTCTCTCACCCCTCCACTTT,CASSESGQGLSPLHF
few,TRBV28,TRBJ1-5,-,TGTGCCAGCAGGTACGACAGATCTTCTCAGCCCCAGCATTTT,CASRYDRSSQPQHF
few,TRBV27,TRBJ2-1,-,TGTGCCAGCAGTTCAGGGTGGAGCTCCTACAATGAGCAGTTCTTC,CASSSGWSSYNEQFF
-,TRBV7-2,TRBJ1-2,-,TGTGCCAGCAGCTTTGGGGGGAGCTCAGGCTACACCTTC,CASSFGGSSGYTF
-,TRBV11-2,TRBJ2-3,TRBD1,TGTGCCAGCAGCTTAGTGGCGTCCCCAACAGGGGGCAGGAGAGATACGCAGTATTTT,CASSLVASPTGGRRDTQYF
-,TRBV7-2,TRBJ2-3,-,TGTGCCAGCAGCTTAGACGGCCCGACAGATACGCAGTATTTT,CASSLDGPTDTQYF
many,TRBV7-2,TRBJ2-1,-,TGTGCCAGCAGCTTAGGAGGGTCGTTAAATGAGCAGTTCTTC,CASSLGGSLNEQFF
-,TRBV27,TRBJ2-3,TRBD2,TGTGCCAGCAGTTTAGATTGGACTAGCGGGGTCACAGATACGCAGTATTTT,CASSLDWTSGVTDTQYF
few,TRBV5-1,TRBJ2-1,TRBD2,TGCGCCAGCAGCTCGAGACTAGCGGGGGTGGTCTATGAGCAGTTCTTC,CASSSRLAGVVYEQFF
-,TRBV5-1,TRBJ1-6,TRBD1,TGCGCCAGCAGCGAGGGGGCGGAGGGTAATTCACCCCTCCACTTT,CASSEGAEGNSPLHF
-,TRBV19,TRBJ2-7,TRBD1,TGTGCCAGTAGTTCTTGGACAGGGGAGTACGAGCAGTACTTC,CASSSWTGEYEQYF
-,TRBV19,TRBJ2-1,-,TGTGCCAGTAGTATAGATAGGGAAAGGAATGAGCAGTTCTTC,CASSIDRERNEQFF
many,TRBV6-1,TRBJ2-3,TRBD1,TGTGCCAGCAGGACCGGGACAGTAACAGATACGCAGTATTTT,CASRTGTVTDTQYF
many,TRBV19,TRBJ2-1,TRBD2,TGTGCCAGTAGTATGAGAAGCGGGGGGAACAATGAGCAGTTCTTC,CASSMRSGGNNEQFF
-,TRBV7-9,TRBJ2-1,TRBD1,TGTGCCAGCAGCTTGGGGACAGGGGGCATCGATGAGCAGTTCTTC,CASSLGTGGIDEQFF
-,TRBV7-2,TRBJ2-3,-,TGTGCCAGCAGCGACTATAGCACAGATACGCAGTATTTT,CASSDYSTDTQYF
few,TRBV7-2,TRBJ1-6,TRBD1,TGTGCCAGCAGCTTAGGGGGACAGGGGAATTCACCCCTCCACTTT,CASSLGGQGNSPLHF
-,TRBV30,TRBJ1-2,-,TGTGCCTGGAGGGTGGGTTCGGACTATGGCTACACCTTC,CAWRVGSDYGYTF
few,TRBV6-1,TRBJ2-2,-,TGTGCCAGCGGGGTCCTGACAGAGAACACCGGGGAGCTGTTTTTT,CASGVLTENTGELFF
-,TRBV30,TRBJ2-5,-,TGTGCCTGGAGTCCTGGGTACGAGACCCAGTACTTC,CAWSPGYETQYF
-,TRBV7-2,TRBJ1-2,TRBD1,TGTGCCAGCAGCTTGAAGACAGGGTACTATGGCTACACCTTC,CASSLKTGYYGYTF
few,TRBV30,TRBJ1-6,-,TGTGCCTGGACACTGCCAGGTTCCTATAATTCACCCCTCCACTTT,CAWTLPGSYNSPLHF
few,TRBV4-3,TRBJ1-6,-,TGCGCCAGCAGCCAGGCCGGCACAGGCGGGATGTCCCTCCACTTT,CASSQAGTGGMSLHF
-,TRBV5-5,TRBJ2-3,-,TGTGCCAGCAGAACGGGACTTGAGGGCACAGATACGCAGTATTTT,CASRTGLEGTDTQYF
few,TRBV7-6,TRBJ1-4,TRBD1,TGTGCCAGCAGCAGAAGACAGGGAACTAATGAAAAACTGTTTTTT,CASSRRQGTNEKLFF
-,TRBV21-1,TRBJ2-1,-,TGTGCCAGCAGCAAAGTGGGCGTTAGAGGGACTAGCGGGGGAGCTGAGCAGTTCTTC,CASSKVGVRGTSGGAEQFF
few,TRBV6-1,TRBJ1-1,-,TGTGCCAGCAGAATACAGAACACTGAAGCTTTCTTT,CASRIQNTEAFF
few,TRBV19,TRBJ2-7,TRBD2,TGTGCCAGTAGTGAGAGCGGGGGGACCTTCTACGAGCAGTACTTC,CASSESGGTFYEQYF
few,TRBV29-1,TRBJ1-2,TRBD1,TGCAGCGTGGGACAGGGGGCGGACTACACCTTC,CSVGQGADYTF
few,TRBV4-3,TRBJ1-2,-,TGCGCCAGCAGCCAAGATTGGGGGGCCCATGGCTACACCTTC,CASSQDWGAHGYTF
many,TRBV4-3,TRBJ1-2,-,TGCGCCAGCAGCCAATCTCAGAGAGGGGTGTATGGCTACACCTTC,CASSQSQRGVYGYTF
few,TRBV9,TRBJ1-2,TRBD1,TGTGCCAGCAGGGGACAGGGGGCAAACTATGGCTACACCTTC,CASRGQGANYGYTF
many,TRBV4-3,TRBJ1-4,-,TGCGCCAGCAGCCAAGATCGCAGGCAAGAAGGTGAAAAACTGTTTTTT,CASSQDRRQEGEKLFF
few,TRBV29-1,TRBJ2-2,-,TGCAGCGCCGGGGCATTTACGAACACCGGGGAGCTGTTTTTT,CSAGAFTNTGELFF
-,TRBV18,TRBJ2-5,-,TGTGCCAGCTCACCAGGGCACCAAGAGACCCAGTACTTC,CASSPGHQETQYF
-,TRBV19,TRBJ2-1,TRBD2,TGTGCCAGTAGTATAGCAGCGGGGGCACCAAGTCAGCAGCAGTTCTTC,CASSIAAGAPSQQQFF
few,TRBV7-2,TRBJ2-5,-,TGTGCCAGCTCATGGGACGGGGAGACCCAGTACTTC,CASSWDGETQYF
-,TRBV29-1,TRBJ2-2,-,TGCAGCGTGGCGAACACCGGGGAGCTGTTTTTT,CSVANTGELFF
few,TRBV7-9,TRBJ2-7,TRBD2,TGTGCCAGCAGCCACCCAGCGGGGTCCTACGAGCAGTACTTC,CASSHPAGSYEQYF
few,TRBV9,TRBJ1-2,TRBD1,TGTGCCAGCAGTGGGACAGGGGGCTATGGCTACACCTTC,CASSGTGGYGYTF
few,TRBV18,TRBJ1-2,TRBD1,TGTGCCAGCTCACCACTCACAGGGGATGGCTACACCTTC,CASSPLTGDGYTF
few,TRBV7-2,TRBJ1-4,-,TGTGCCAGCAGCGGTGGTAGAAATGAAAAACTGTTTTTT,CASSGGRNEKLFF
few,TRBV2,TRBJ2-5,-,TGTGCCAGCAGTGGTGGTAGCGGTTCCCAAGAGACCCAGTACTTC,CASSGGSGSQETQYF